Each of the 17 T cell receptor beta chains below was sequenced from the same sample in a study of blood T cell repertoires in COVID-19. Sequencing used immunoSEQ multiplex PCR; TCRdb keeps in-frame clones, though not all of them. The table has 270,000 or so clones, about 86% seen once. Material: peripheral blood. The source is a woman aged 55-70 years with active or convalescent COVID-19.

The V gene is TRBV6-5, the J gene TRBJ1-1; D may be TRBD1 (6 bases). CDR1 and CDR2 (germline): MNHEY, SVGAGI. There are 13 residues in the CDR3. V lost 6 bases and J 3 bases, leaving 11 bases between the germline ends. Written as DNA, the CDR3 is TGTGCCAGCAGGCAGGGGCCCCACACTGAAGCTTTCTTT. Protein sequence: CASRQGPHTEAFF.

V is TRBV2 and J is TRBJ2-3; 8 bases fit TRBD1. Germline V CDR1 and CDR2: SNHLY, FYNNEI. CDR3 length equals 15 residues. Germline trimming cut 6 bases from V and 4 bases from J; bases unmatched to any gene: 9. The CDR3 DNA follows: TGTGCCAGCAGGAGGGACAGGTCGGGGCCAGATACGCAGTATTTT. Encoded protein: CASRRDRSGPDTQYF. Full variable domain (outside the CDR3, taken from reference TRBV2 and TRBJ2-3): EPEVTQTPSHQVTQMGQEVILRCVPISNHLYFYWYRQILGQKVEFLVSFYNNEISEKSEIFDDQFSVERPDGSNFTLKIRSTKLEDSAMYFCASRRDRSGPDTQYFGPGTRLTVL.

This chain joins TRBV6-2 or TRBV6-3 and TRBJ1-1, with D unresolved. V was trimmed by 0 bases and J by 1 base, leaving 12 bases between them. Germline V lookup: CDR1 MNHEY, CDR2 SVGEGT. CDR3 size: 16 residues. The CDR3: CASSYSNLQTNTEAFF. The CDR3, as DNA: TGTGCCAGCAGTTACTCGAATCTACAGACGAACACTGAAGCTTTCTTT.

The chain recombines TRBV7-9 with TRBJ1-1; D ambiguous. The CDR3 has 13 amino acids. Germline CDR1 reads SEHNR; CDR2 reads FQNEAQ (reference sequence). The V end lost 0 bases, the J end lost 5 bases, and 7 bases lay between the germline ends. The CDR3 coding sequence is TGTGCCAGCAGCTTAGCGCGGGGAACTGAAGCTTTCTTT. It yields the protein CASSLARGTEAFF.

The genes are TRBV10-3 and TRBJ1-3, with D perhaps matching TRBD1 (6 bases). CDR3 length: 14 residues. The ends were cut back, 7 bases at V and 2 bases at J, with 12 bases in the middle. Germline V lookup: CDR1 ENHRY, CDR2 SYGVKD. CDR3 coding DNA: TGTGCCATCAATACAGGGCCGGCTGGAAACACCATATATTTT. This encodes CAINTGPAGNTIYF.

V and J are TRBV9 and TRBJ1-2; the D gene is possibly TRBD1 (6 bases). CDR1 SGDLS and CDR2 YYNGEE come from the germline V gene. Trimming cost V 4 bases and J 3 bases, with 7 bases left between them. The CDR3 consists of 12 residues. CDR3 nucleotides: TGTGCCAGCAGCTCAGGGGACTATGGCTACACCTTC. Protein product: CASSSGDYGYTF.

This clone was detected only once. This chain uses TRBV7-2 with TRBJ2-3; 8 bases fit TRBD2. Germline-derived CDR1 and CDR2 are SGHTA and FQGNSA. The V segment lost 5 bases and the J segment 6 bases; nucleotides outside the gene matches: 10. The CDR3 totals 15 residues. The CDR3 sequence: CASSAGGRVSDTQYF. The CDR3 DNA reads TGTGCCAGCAGCGCGGGAGGCCGCGTGTCGGATACGCAGTATTTT.

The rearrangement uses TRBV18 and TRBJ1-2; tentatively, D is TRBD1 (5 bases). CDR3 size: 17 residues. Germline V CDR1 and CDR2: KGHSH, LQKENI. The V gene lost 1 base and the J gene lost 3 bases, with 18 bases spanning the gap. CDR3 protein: CASSPRSQANWDYGYTF. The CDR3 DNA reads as TGTGCCAGCTCACCACGATCACAGGCCAATTGGGACTATGGCTACACCTTC. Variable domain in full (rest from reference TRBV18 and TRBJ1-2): NAGVMQNPRHLVRRRGQEARLRCSPMKGHSHVYWYRQLPEEGLKFMVYLQKENIIDESGMPKERFSAEFPKEGPSILRIQQVVRGDSAAYFCASSPRSQANWDYGYTFGSGTRLTVV.

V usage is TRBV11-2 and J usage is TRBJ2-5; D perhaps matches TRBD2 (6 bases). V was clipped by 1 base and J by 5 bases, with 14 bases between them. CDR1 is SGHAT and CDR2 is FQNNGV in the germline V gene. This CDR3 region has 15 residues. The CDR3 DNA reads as TGTGCCAGCAGCTTAGCGGGACTCCGCGGGGAGACCCAGTACTTC. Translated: CASSLAGLRGETQYF.

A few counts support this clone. The CDR3, as DNA: TGTGCCAGCAGCGGTCTGGAGCGGGGGGACCCTCCGAGCACAGATACGCAGTATTTT. Translation gives CASSGLERGDPPSTDTQYF. The chain recombines TRBV7-3 with TRBJ2-3; 9 bases are shared with TRBD2. J was trimmed by 0 bases and V by 5 bases; bases with no gene match: 15. Germline V CDR1 and CDR2: SGHTA, FQGTGA. This CDR3 has 19 amino acids.

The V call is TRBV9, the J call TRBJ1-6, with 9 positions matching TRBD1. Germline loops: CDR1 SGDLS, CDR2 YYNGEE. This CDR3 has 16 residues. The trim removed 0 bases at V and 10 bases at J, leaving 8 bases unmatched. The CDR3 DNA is TGTGCCAGCAGCGTAGGCTCCGGGACAGGGTCCTCACCCCTCCACTTT. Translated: CASSVGSGTGSSPLHF.

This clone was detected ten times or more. CDR3: CASSLSVTGVGNTIYF. As DNA, the CDR3 is TGTGCCAGCTCACTAAGCGTGACAGGAGTGGGAAACACCATATATTTT. The J gene is TRBJ1-3, the V gene TRBV18; TRBD1 might be the D (6 bases). The V gene's germline CDR1 is KGHSH and CDR2 LQKENI. This CDR3 has 16 residues. V was shortened by 4 bases and J by 4 bases, with 17 bases between the two germline ends. Using reference TRBV18 and TRBJ1-3 for the parts outside the CDR3, the full variable domain is NAGVMQNPRHLVRRRGQEARLRCSPMKGHSHVYWYRQLPEEGLKFMVYLQKENIIDESGMPKERFSAEFPKEGPSILRIQQVVRGDSAAYFCASSLSVTGVGNTIYFGEGSWLTVV.

CDR3 protein: CASSQAAGGRNEQYF. The DNA for the CDR3 is TGTGCCAGCAGCCAAGCTGCGGGGGGGCGGAACGAGCAGTACTTC. The chain employs TRBV4-2 and TRBJ2-7; TRBD2 matches 9 bases. Germline V CDR1 and CDR2: LGHNA, YNFKEQ. Trimming removed 1 base from V and 5 bases from J; junction bases left unmatched: 6. The CDR3 spans 15 residues.

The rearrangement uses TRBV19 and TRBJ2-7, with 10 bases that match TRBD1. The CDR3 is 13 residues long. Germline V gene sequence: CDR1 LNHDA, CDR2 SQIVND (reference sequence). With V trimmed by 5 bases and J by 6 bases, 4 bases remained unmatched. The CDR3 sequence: CASSPRDRGEQYF. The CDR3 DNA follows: TGTGCCAGTAGTCCCCGGGACAGGGGCGAGCAGTACTTC.

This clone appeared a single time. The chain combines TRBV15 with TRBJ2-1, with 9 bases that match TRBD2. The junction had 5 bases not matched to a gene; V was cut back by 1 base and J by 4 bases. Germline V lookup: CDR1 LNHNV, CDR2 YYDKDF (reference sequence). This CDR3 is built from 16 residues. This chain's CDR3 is CATSRAGLAGYNEQFF. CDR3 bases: TGTGCCACCAGCAGAGCAGGGCTAGCGGGGTACAATGAGCAGTTCTTC.

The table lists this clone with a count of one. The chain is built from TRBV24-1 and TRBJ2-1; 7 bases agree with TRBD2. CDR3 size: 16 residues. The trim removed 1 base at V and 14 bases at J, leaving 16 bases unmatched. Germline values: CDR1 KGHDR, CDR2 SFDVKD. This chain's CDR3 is CATSDLSLNGGAGEFF. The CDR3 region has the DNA TGTGCCACCAGTGATTTAAGTTTGAATGGAGGGGCGGGGGAGTTCTTC.

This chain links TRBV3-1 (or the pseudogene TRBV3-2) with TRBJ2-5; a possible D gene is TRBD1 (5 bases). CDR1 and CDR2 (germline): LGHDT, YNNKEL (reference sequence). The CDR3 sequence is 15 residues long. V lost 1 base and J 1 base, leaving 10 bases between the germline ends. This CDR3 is CASSQVRQRQETQYF. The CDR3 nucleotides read TGTGCCAGCAGCCAAGTCCGACAGCGCCAAGAGACCCAGTACTTC.